The sequence of this T cell receptor (beta chain) was determined in a study of spatial heterogeneity in lung cancer. Background on the study: Raw sequencing reads included, on average, more than 9.5 appearances of each unique TCR and UMI combination.

Every molecule of TCR cDNA had its own unique molecular identifier. TCRdb itself ran the 5' RACE reads through MiXCR, one entry per CDR3 protein. The top ten clones hold 20% to 25% of a sample with under 8,000 distinct CDR3 sequences, 3.5% to 5% of them seen once. The CDR3 consists of 16 residues. Germline V lookup: CDR1 SGHVS, CDR2 FQNEAQ. V lost 1 base and J 9 bases, leaving 16 bases between the germline ends. This clonotype is classed as medium-sized (0.01 to 0.1%). The time point: sample taken at primary tumor resection. The sequenced material consisted of unsorted whole RNA from tumor, nontumor lung or frozen PBMC. The donors were 72 patients with non-small cell lung cancer that was early-stage and untreated.

Here the sequenced sample was normal lung tissue next to the tumor, taken at surgery. This clonotype was sampled from a female donor with early-stage non-small cell lung cancer. The V gene is TRBV7-8, the J gene TRBJ1-6, with D maybe TRBD1 (5 bases). The chain's CDR3 is CASSLGPGTAISPLHF. Here the CDR3 DNA reads TGTGCCAGCAGCTTAGGCCCCGGGACGGCAATTTCACCCCTCCACTTT. Full variable domain (outside the CDR3, taken from reference TRBV7-8 and TRBJ1-6): GAGVSQSPRYKVAKRGQDVALRCDPISGHVSLFWYQQALGQGPEFLTYFQNEAQLDKSGLPSDRFFAERPEGSVSTLKIQRTQQEDSAVYLCASSLGPGTAISPLHFGNGTRLTVT.